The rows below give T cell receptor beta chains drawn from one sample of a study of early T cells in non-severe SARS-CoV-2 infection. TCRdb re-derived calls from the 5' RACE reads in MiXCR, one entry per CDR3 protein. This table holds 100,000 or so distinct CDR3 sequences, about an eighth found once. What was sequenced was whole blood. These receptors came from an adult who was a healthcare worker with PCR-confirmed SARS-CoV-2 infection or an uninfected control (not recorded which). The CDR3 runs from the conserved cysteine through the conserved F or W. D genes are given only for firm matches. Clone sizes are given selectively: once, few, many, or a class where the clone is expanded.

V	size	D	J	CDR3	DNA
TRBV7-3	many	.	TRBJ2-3	CASSLGTGGGQDTQYF	TGTGCCAGCAGCTTGGGAACAGGAGGAGGGCAAGATACGCAGTATTTT
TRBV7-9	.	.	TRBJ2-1	CASIPPSKTYNEQFF	TGTGCCAGCATTCCGCCTAGTAAAACCTACAATGAGCAGTTCTTC
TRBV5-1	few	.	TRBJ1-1	CASSLKADTEAFF	TGCGCCAGCAGCTTGAAGGCAGACACTGAAGCTTTCTTT
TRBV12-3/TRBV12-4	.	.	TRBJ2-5	CASSPDLNQGETQYF	TGTGCCAGCAGTCCGGACCTAAACCAAGGAGAGACCCAGTACTTC
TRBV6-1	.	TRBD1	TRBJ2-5	CASSGDSQETQYF	TGTGCCAGCAGTGGGGACAGCCAAGAGACCCAGTACTTC
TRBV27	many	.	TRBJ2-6	CASRDWANVLTF	TGTGCCAGCAGGGACTGGGCCAACGTCCTGACTTTC
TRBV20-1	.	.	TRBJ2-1	CSASRDTYNEQFF	TGCAGTGCTAGTCGGGACACCTACAATGAGCAGTTCTTC
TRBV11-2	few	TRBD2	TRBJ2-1	CASKWTSGNEQFF	TGTGCCAGCAAATGGACTAGCGGAAACGAGCAGTTCTTC
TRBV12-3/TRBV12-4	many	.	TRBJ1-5	CASSLISPGGRRQPQHF	TGTGCCAGCAGTTTAATATCCCCCGGGGGCCGGAGGCAGCCCCAGCATTTT
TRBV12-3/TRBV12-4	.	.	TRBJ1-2	CASSRTVYGYTF	TGTGCCAGCAGCCGAACAGTCTATGGCTACACCTTC
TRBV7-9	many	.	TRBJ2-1	CASSLNTGRPLEQFF	TGTGCCAGCAGCTTGAACACAGGGAGACCTCTTGAGCAGTTCTTC
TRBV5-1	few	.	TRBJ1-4	CASSLDEPEKLFF	TGCGCCAGCAGCTTGGATGAGCCCGAAAAACTGTTTTTT
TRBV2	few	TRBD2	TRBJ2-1	CASGRESSQEQFF	TGTGCCAGCGGGCGGGAGAGTTCACAAGAGCAGTTCTTC
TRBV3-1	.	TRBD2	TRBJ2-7	CASSLGLAGQYF	TGTGCCAGCAGCCTAGGACTAGCCGGGCAGTACTTC
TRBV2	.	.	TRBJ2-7	CASSSLSHEQYF	TGTGCCAGCAGCTCTCTTTCCCACGAGCAGTACTTC
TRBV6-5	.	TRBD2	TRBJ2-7	CASSPAGRAYEQYF	TGTGCCAGCAGTCCCGCAGGGAGGGCCTACGAGCAGTACTTC
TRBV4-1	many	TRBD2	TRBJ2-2	CASSQEASGRPDGELFF	TGCGCCAGCAGCCAAGAGGCTAGCGGGAGGCCGGACGGGGAGCTGTTTTTT
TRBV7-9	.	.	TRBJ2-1	CASSLDTSYNEQFF	TGTGCCAGCAGCTTAGATACCAGCTACAATGAGCAGTTCTTC
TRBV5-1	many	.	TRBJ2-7	CASSLKGGLVDEQYF	TGCGCCAGCAGCTTGAAGGGGGGCTTAGTCGACGAGCAGTACTTC
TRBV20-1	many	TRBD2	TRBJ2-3	CSTKLAGITDTQYF	TGCAGTACAAAATTAGCGGGGATCACAGATACGCAGTATTTT
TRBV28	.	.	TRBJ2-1	CASIAPQGQAYNEQFF	TGTGCCAGCATTGCTCCTCAGGGGCAGGCCTACAATGAGCAGTTCTTC
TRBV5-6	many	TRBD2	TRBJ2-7	CASRYHPSGTDEQYF	TGTGCCAGCAGGTACCACCCTAGCGGGACCGACGAGCAGTACTTC
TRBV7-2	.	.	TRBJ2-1	CASSSLGLYNEQFF	TGTGCCAGCAGCTCGTTGGGCCTGTACAATGAGCAGTTCTTC
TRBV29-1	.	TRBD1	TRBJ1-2	CSVEEWDREGGYTF	TGCAGCGTTGAAGAGTGGGACAGGGAGGGTGGCTACACCTTC
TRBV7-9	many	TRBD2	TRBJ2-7	CASSVGGEGQYF	TGTGCCAGCAGCGTCGGAGGGGAGGGGCAGTACTTC
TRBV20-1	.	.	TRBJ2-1	CSARDRSGGNEQFF	TGCAGTGCTAGAGATCGTTCCGGGGGTAATGAGCAGTTCTTC
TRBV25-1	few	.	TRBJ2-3	CASSEPARADTQYF	TGTGCCAGCAGTGAACCGGCTAGGGCAGATACGCAGTATTTT
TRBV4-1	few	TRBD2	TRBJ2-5	CASSQERVAGRQETQYF	TGCGCCAGCAGCCAAGAACGAGTAGCGGGGAGACAAGAGACCCAGTACTTC
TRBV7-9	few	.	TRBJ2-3	CASSFPDTQYF	TGTGCCAGCAGCTTCCCGGATACGCAGTATTTT
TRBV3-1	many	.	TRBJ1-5	CASSQAPQNQPQHF	TGTGCCAGCAGCCAAGCCCCCCAGAATCAGCCCCAGCATTTT
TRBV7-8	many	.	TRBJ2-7	CASSPHRIAYEQYF	TGTGCCAGCAGCCCCCACAGGATAGCCTACGAGCAGTACTTC
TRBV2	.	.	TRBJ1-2	CASKRDGIYGYTF	TGTGCCAGCAAACGGGACGGCATCTATGGCTACACCTTC
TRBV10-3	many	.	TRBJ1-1	CAISEEGRAYTEAFF	TGTGCCATCAGTGAGGAGGGAAGGGCTTACACTGAAGCTTTCTTT
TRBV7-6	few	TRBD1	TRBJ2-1	CASSTTGQSYNEQFF	TGTGCCAGCAGCACGACAGGGCAGTCCTACAATGAGCAGTTCTTC
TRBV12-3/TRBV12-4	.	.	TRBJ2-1	CASSLGPPRREQFF	TGTGCCAGCAGTTTAGGACCCCCTAGGCGGGAGCAGTTCTTC
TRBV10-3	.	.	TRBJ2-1	CAISEPSSYNEQFF	TGTGCCATCAGTGAGCCCTCCTCCTACAATGAGCAGTTCTTC
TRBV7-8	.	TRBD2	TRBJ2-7	CASSLARGLGYYEQYF	TGTGCCAGCAGCTTAGCGCGGGGACTAGGCTACTACGAGCAGTACTTC